The entry below describes one TCR beta chain. The source of the sample is a study of Ad26.COV2.S vaccination and SARS-CoV-2 variants. Study at large: Within the COV1001 Ad26.COV2.S trial arm, the donor was enrolled. Ad26.COV2.S, an intramuscular injection, was given once or twice 56 days apart.

Only in-frame clones appear in the TCRdb table, and some are missing; sequencing was by immunoSEQ multiplex PCR. The sample gives a few hundred thousand clones, under 90% of which show up once; around 7.3% is in the top ten. Treatment noted: some 20 received Ad26.COV2.S at low or high dose, single or two shots; 5 received placebo; per-sample allocation not given. Samples came from day 63 after the first vaccine or placebo injection. A Boston donor was an adult aged 18-55 years. Its platform was an Ad26 vector, and its expressed antigen was Wuhan-strain SARS-CoV-2 spike. The CDR3 is 13 amino acids. The ends were cut back, 4 bases at V and 1 base at J, with 10 bases in the middle. The germline V gene encodes CDR1 SQVTM and CDR2 ANQGSEA.

The genes are TRBV29-1 and TRBJ1-1; D is ambiguous. This receptor was identified in a person aged 18-60 years who received the Ad26.COV2.S COVID-19 vaccine or a placebo. The input for sequencing was peripheral blood, taken in a trial of Ad26.COV2.S vaccine versus placebo. The CDR3 spells CSVVPAANTEAFF. The CDR3, as DNA: TGCAGCGTTGTCCCGGCGGCGAACACTGAAGCTTTCTTT.